This entry is about one T cell receptor beta chain. Its antigen is currently unknown. This sample was taken from a study of PD-1 blockade in classical Hodgkin lymphoma. Study results and caveats: Lower baseline TCR diversity marked trial partial responders and progressors.

Profiling relied on immunoSEQ multiplex PCR, and the TCRdb table lists in-frame clones only, not all of them. In the table there are 100,000 to 120,000 clones, roughly nine tenths of which are singletons. The CDR3 runs to 12 residues. Germline V gene data show CDR1 as LNHNV and CDR2 as YYDKDF (reference sequence). Between the trimmed V and J ends, which lost 3 bases and 4 bases, there was a span of 4 bases. Relapse after autologous stem cell transplantation occurred in every patient, and brentuximab vedotin exposure varied. The clonotype was recovered from a human donor with classical Hodgkin lymphoma. Sequencing was performed on peripheral blood mononuclear cells (PBMCs), taken before the second cycle of nivolumab. The chain is built from TRBV15 and TRBJ1-5; D is unresolved. The CDR3 reads CATSRGNQPQHF. For the CDR3, the DNA is TGTGCCACCAGCAGGGGGAATCAGCCCCAGCATTTT.